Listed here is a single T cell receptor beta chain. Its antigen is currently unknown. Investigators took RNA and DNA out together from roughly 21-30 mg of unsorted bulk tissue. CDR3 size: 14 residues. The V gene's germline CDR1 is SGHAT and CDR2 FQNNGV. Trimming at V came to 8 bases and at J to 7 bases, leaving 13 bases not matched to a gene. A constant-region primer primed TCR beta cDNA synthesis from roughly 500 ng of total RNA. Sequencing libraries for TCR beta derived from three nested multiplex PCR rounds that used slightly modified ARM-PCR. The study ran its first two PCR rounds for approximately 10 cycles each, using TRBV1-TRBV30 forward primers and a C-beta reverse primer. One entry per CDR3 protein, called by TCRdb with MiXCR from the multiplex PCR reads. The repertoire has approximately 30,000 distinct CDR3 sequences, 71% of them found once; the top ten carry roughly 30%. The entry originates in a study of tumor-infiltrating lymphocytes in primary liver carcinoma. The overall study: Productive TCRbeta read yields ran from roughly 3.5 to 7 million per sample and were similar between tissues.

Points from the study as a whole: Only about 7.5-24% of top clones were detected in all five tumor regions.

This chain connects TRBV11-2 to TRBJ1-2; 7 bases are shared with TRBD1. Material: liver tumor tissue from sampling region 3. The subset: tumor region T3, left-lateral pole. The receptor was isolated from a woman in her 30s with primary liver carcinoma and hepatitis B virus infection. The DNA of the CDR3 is TGTGCCAGCTGCCCAGGGGGTACGGTCGTTGGCTACACCTTC. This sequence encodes CASCPGGTVVGYTF.